Sequencing of this T cell receptor beta chain was carried out in a study of T cells in Graves' hyperthyroidism and ophthalmopathy (dated 2019 in TCRdb). At the level of the whole study: Peripheral blood was collected at initial diagnosis, before any treatment. TCR V-J signatures able to tell the groups apart were searched for in a discovery cohort of 90 to 100 patients, of whom over 40 had Graves' ophthalmopathy and roughly 57 had stable Graves' hyperthyroidism. An independent validation cohort of some 18 hyperthyroidism patients and 17 patients who later progressed to ophthalmopathy tested prospective prediction of ophthalmopathy. The roughly 100 discovery patients were randomly divided into training and test sets at a 7:3 ratio. The study also compared thyroid tissue and blood T-cell repertoires from more than five Graves' hyperthyroidism patients. Once sampling was done, hyperthyroidism patients were given methimazole at a starting dose of 30 mg daily, whereas ophthalmopathy patients were given high-dose intravenous methylprednisolone. According to the paper, TCR Vbeta CDR3 sequencing was carried out on over 130 peripheral blood samples, which came from more than 40 ophthalmopathy, around 75 hyperthyroidism and about 17 progressor patients. Findings and caveats that apply to the study as a whole: Most expanded thyroid clonotypes (frequency above 0.001) were also detected in blood, a finding suggesting that blood repertoires may reflect thyroid immune responses. In validation, the model predicted progression to ophthalmopathy a median of about 5.9 months before onset, with approximately 68% sensitivity and 72.22% specificity. Sample size was not statistically predetermined, and blinding of investigators to group allocation was not performed. A model built on a 13 V-J signature distinguished ophthalmopathy from stable hyperthyroidism, reaching 87.88% sensitivity and about 81% specificity in cross-validation and 80%/75% in testing.

Details on this clonotype: Its antigen specificity is not known. No much larger clone is present one base from it, and per-base qualities are unavailable.

A patient counted as having stable Graves' hyperthyroidism if no progression to ophthalmopathy occurred over 18 months of follow-up. The hyperthyroidism patients were between 18 and 65 years old and newly diagnosed, with a disease duration of less than 2 months. Patients with uncontrolled infections, other autoimmune diseases, pregnancy or lactation were excluded. Diagnoses were based on clinical symptoms, serum thyroxine and TRAb, thyroid ultrasound and orbital computed tomography. Ficoll-Paque density gradient centrifugation was used to isolate PBMCs from about 10 ml of fresh peripheral blood. Total RNA was extracted using Trizol reagent, and RNA quality was assessed on an Agilent 2100 Bioanalyzer. Amplification of TCR beta CDR3 regions was carried out from RNA transcripts. The TCR CDR3 was subjected to a first round of RT-PCR using the HTBI primer set and the Qiagen OneStep RT-PCR kit. A second multiplex PCR round built the libraries, followed by size selection and purification. Libraries were sequenced paired-end with 100 bp reads on an Illumina HiSeq2000. As for the original processing: SOAPnuke was used to process the raw data, with reads discarded if the reads contained adapters or uncalled bases, had a mean Phred below 15, or lacked an exact constant-primer or identifier match. High-quality paired reads were merged using COPE v1.2.5, and each unique nucleotide sequence was defined as a clonotype. MiTCR v1.1 was used to align clonotypes to the IMGT TRBV, TRBD and TRBJ reference segments. Analysis was restricted to V-J combinations with a frequency above 0.0001, which covered 98% to 99.2% of repertoires. A TCS score was defined as the ratio of F50 (clonal expansion) to E x V (chaos), with BLOSUM62-based TCRdist applied between CDR3 peptides within each V-J. Welch's t-statistics and random forest reduced roughly 500 V-J features to 13, which were used in a naive Bayes classifier (R e1071). TCRdb handled the public reads itself, with Q25 trimming in fastp and clone calling in MiXCR, and kept productive beta chains. Each CDR3 protein appears once, grouped with its most common genes and DNA. The V and J calls here are based on TCRdb, not the publication. The sample profile shows hundreds of thousands of distinct CDR3 sequences; 13% of them were found once. 9.2% of the sample is in the top ten clones.

The germline V gene supplies CDR1 SGHTA and CDR2 FQGTGA. From the cysteine through the phenylalanine, the CDR3 covers 13 amino acids. CDR3 DNA is the only sequence kept; it has 39 bases, read in frame from the first base. V is reduced by 4 bases and J by 8 bases, leaving a spacing of 14 bases between them. In this chain, TRBV7-3 is recombined with TRBJ1-2; no D segment can be confidently identified. The receptor was derived from a woman aged 18-30 years with Graves' hyperthyroidism. The sequenced sample was blood. The CDR3 region has the sequence CASSSPTEGGYTF. The sequenced DNA: TGTGCCAGCAGCTCCCCGACCGAAGGGGGCTACACCTTC.